Following are 3 T cell receptor beta chains from one sample sequenced in a study of T cell responses to AZD1222 COVID-19 vaccine. TCRdb's table, derived via immunoSEQ multiplex PCR, lists solely in-frame clones and lacks some. The sample yields 200,000 or so clones, approximately 94% seen once. The sequencing used peripheral blood, collected on day 0 of MenACWY control vaccination. Source of these receptors: an adult in good health.

The rearrangement links TRBV6-4 to TRBJ1-6; D perhaps matches TRBD1 (5 bases). CDR3 length: 15 residues. Germline lookup yields CDR1 MRHNA and CDR2 SNTAGT. Trimming took 4 bases from V and 7 from J, leaving 14 bases between them. CDR3 sequence: CASSAVAGSNSPLHF. CDR3 nucleotides: TGTGCCAGCAGTGCCGTGGCAGGGAGCAATTCACCCCTCCACTTT.

The chain recombines TRBV7-2 with TRBJ2-7; 12 bases agree with TRBD1. CDR1 and CDR2 (germline): SGHTA, FQGNSA. CDR3 length: 15 residues. V gave up 5 bases and J gave up 3 bases; unmatched junction bases: 5. CDR3 sequence reads: CASSTGTGGIYEQYF. CDR3 coding DNA: TGTGCCAGCAGCACTGGGACAGGGGGCATCTACGAGCAGTACTTC. Filled out from reference TRBV7-2 and TRBJ2-7, the complete variable domain reads GAGVSQSPSNKVTEKGKDVELRCDPISGHTALYWYRQSLGQGLEFLIYFQGNSAPDKSGLPSDRFSAERTGGSVSTLTIQRTQQEDSAVYLCASSTGTGGIYEQYFGPGTRLTVT.

The rearrangement joins TRBV5-8 to TRBJ1-1, with no clear D. The V gene's germline CDR1 is SGHTS and CDR2 YDEGEE. This CDR3 comprises 16 residues. V lost 4 bases, J lost 1 base, and 17 bases lay in between. As DNA, the CDR3 is TGTGCCAGCAGCCCGATAATCCGGGGAAGGAACACTGAAGCTTTCTTT. Its translation is CASSPIIRGRNTEAFF.